The rows below give T cell receptor beta chains drawn from one sample of a study of shared clonotypes between healthy human individuals. Clones were sequenced by immunoSEQ multiplex PCR, and TCRdb holds only the in-frame ones, with some missing. This sample carries 600,000 to 750,000 clones, about 90% of them seen once, and the ten largest clones take about a third. The sequenced material came from memory CD8+ T cells from PBMCs. The receptors were sampled from a man younger than 35 in good health. Some clones in this sample may be carry-over from other donors' samples. Both conserved end residues are part of each CDR3. Each record gives: clone size, D gene, J gene, CDR3 length, V gene, CDR3 protein, CDR3 DNA. A D gene is named only where the DNA matches it firmly. Clone size is shown for a subset of rows, as once, few, many or a class of expanded clone.

abundance: once; d_gene: -; j_gene: TRBJ2-2; len: 13; v_gene: TRBV9; CDR3aa: CASSVGVFGELFF; CDR3nt: TGTGCCAGCAGCGTTGGGGTCTTCGGGGAGCTGTTTTTT
abundance: -; d_gene: -; j_gene: TRBJ1-2; len: 13; v_gene: TRBV14; CDR3aa: CASSLGPLFGYTF; CDR3nt: TGTGCCAGCAGCCTTGGGCCTTTATTTGGCTACACCTTC
abundance: -; d_gene: -; j_gene: TRBJ2-7; len: 14; v_gene: TRBV6-5; CDR3aa: CASSYGGLPYEQYF; CDR3nt: TGTGCCAGCAGTTACGGGGGGTTGCCCTACGAGCAGTACTTC
abundance: -; d_gene: TRBD2; j_gene: TRBJ2-3; len: 12; v_gene: TRBV6-5; CDR3aa: CASGGRTDTQYF; CDR3nt: TGTGCCAGCGGCGGGAGAACAGATACGCAGTATTTT
abundance: -; d_gene: TRBD1; j_gene: TRBJ2-1; len: 12; v_gene: TRBV29-1; CDR3aa: CSVDYRGSEQFF; CDR3nt: TGCAGCGTAGACTACAGGGGGAGTGAGCAGTTCTTC
abundance: once; d_gene: -; j_gene: TRBJ2-7; len: 14; v_gene: TRBV5-1; CDR3aa: CASSGDSLNYEQYF; CDR3nt: TGCGCCAGCAGCGGCGACAGTTTGAACTACGAGCAGTACTTC
abundance: -; d_gene: -; j_gene: TRBJ1-2; len: 14; v_gene: TRBV5-6; CDR3aa: CASSPRQKLYGYTF; CDR3nt: TGTGCCAGCAGCCCGAGGCAGAAACTATATGGCTACACCTTC
abundance: -; d_gene: TRBD1; j_gene: TRBJ1-5; len: 18; v_gene: TRBV28; CDR3aa: CASRPRLMTGDMMQPQHF; CDR3nt: TGTGCCAGCAGACCCCGTTTGATGACAGGGGATATGATGCAGCCCCAGCATTTT
abundance: -; d_gene: -; j_gene: TRBJ1-5; len: 15; v_gene: TRBV19; CDR3aa: CASRGPPGSNQPQHF; CDR3nt: TGTGCCAGTAGAGGTCCTCCCGGGAGCAATCAGCCCCAGCATTTT
abundance: -; d_gene: -; j_gene: TRBJ1-1; len: 15; v_gene: TRBV5-8; CDR3aa: CASSFPGGGGTEAFF; CDR3nt: TGTGCCAGCAGCTTTCCAGGTGGAGGTGGCACTGAAGCTTTCTTT
abundance: -; d_gene: TRBD1; j_gene: TRBJ2-2; len: 14; v_gene: TRBV14; CDR3aa: CASSLTGWAGELFF; CDR3nt: TGTGCCAGCAGCCTGACAGGGTGGGCCGGGGAGCTGTTTTTT
abundance: -; d_gene: -; j_gene: TRBJ2-7; len: 15; v_gene: TRBV7-2; CDR3aa: CASAETGTPHYEQYF; CDR3nt: TGTGCCAGCGCAGAAACCGGGACACCACACTACGAGCAGTACTTC
abundance: -; d_gene: TRBD2; j_gene: TRBJ2-1; len: 22; v_gene: TRBV19; CDR3aa: CASSPLVGRLAEDPASYNEQFF; CDR3nt: TGTGCCAGTAGTCCTCTGGTTGGGCGACTAGCGGAGGACCCGGCCTCCTACAATGAGCAGTTCTTC
abundance: -; d_gene: -; j_gene: TRBJ2-2; len: 14; v_gene: TRBV10-3; CDR3aa: CAISPGPNTGELFF; CDR3nt: TGTGCCATCAGCCCCGGACCCAACACCGGGGAGCTGTTTTTT
abundance: few; d_gene: -; j_gene: TRBJ1-1; len: 13; v_gene: TRBV28; CDR3aa: CASQKFQRTEAFF; CDR3nt: TGTGCCAGCCAAAAGTTTCAGAGGACTGAAGCTTTCTTT
abundance: -; d_gene: -; j_gene: TRBJ2-3; len: 15; v_gene: TRBV11-1; CDR3aa: CASSPVEASTDTQYF; CDR3nt: TGTGCCAGCAGCCCGGTGGAAGCGAGCACAGATACGCAGTATTTT
abundance: -; d_gene: -; j_gene: TRBJ1-1; len: 13; v_gene: TRBV10-2; CDR3aa: CASSDREDTEAFF; CDR3nt: TGCGCCAGCAGTGATAGGGAGGACACTGAAGCTTTCTTT
abundance: -; d_gene: -; j_gene: TRBJ2-7; len: 16; v_gene: TRBV7-4; CDR3aa: CASSLASRADSYEQYF; CDR3nt: TGTGCCAGCAGCTTAGCGTCTCGGGCAGATTCCTACGAGCAGTACTTC
abundance: -; d_gene: -; j_gene: TRBJ2-1; len: 13; v_gene: TRBV15; CDR3aa: CATSRDARGRQFF; CDR3nt: TGTGCCACCAGCAGAGATGCGAGAGGGCGGCAGTTCTTC
abundance: once; d_gene: TRBD1; j_gene: TRBJ2-1; len: 15; v_gene: TRBV6-1; CDR3aa: CASRPDRVWNNEQFF; CDR3nt: TGTGCCAGCAGACCCGACAGGGTTTGGAACAATGAGCAGTTCTTC
abundance: -; d_gene: TRBD2; j_gene: TRBJ2-7; len: 14; v_gene: TRBV7-3; CDR3aa: CASSLGGLVNEQYF; CDR3nt: TGTGCCAGCAGCTTAGGAGGACTAGTGAACGAGCAGTACTTC
abundance: -; d_gene: TRBD2; j_gene: TRBJ2-1; len: 17; v_gene: TRBV19; CDR3aa: CASSIDTGTSGSNEQFF; CDR3nt: TGTGCCAGTAGTATAGACACCGGGACTAGCGGGAGCAATGAGCAGTTCTTC
abundance: -; d_gene: TRBD2; j_gene: TRBJ2-2; len: 16; v_gene: TRBV9; CDR3aa: CASSALLAGGTGELFF; CDR3nt: TGTGCCAGCAGCGCCTTACTAGCGGGAGGAACCGGGGAGCTGTTTTTT
abundance: -; d_gene: -; j_gene: TRBJ2-7; len: 12; v_gene: TRBV28; CDR3aa: CASSPDRGEQYF; CDR3nt: TGTGCCAGCAGCCCGGACAGAGGCGAGCAGTACTTC
abundance: -; d_gene: TRBD2; j_gene: TRBJ2-1; len: 15; v_gene: TRBV28; CDR3aa: CASKALAEDYNEQFF; CDR3nt: TGTGCCAGTAAGGCCCTAGCGGAGGACTACAATGAGCAGTTCTTC
abundance: -; d_gene: -; j_gene: TRBJ2-3; len: 15; v_gene: TRBV2; CDR3aa: CASTEGQRTTDTQYF; CDR3nt: TGTGCCAGCACAGAGGGCCAGCGGACCACAGATACGCAGTATTTT
abundance: -; d_gene: TRBD2; j_gene: TRBJ2-3; len: 17; v_gene: TRBV5-6; CDR3aa: CASSWGILAGSTDTQYF; CDR3nt: TGTGCCAGCAGCTGGGGCATACTAGCGGGAAGCACAGATACGCAGTATTTT
abundance: -; d_gene: -; j_gene: TRBJ1-1; len: 11; v_gene: TRBV28; CDR3aa: CATGWGTEAFF; CDR3nt: TGTGCCACAGGATGGGGCACTGAAGCTTTCTTT
abundance: -; d_gene: -; j_gene: TRBJ1-4; len: 15; v_gene: TRBV4-1; CDR3aa: CASSPPESTNEKLFF; CDR3nt: TGCGCCAGCAGCCCCCCAGAGTCAACTAATGAAAAACTGTTTTTT
abundance: -; d_gene: -; j_gene: TRBJ1-2; len: 13; v_gene: TRBV27; CDR3aa: CASSLPGRYGYTF; CDR3nt: TGTGCCAGCAGTTTACCGGGGCGCTATGGCTACACCTTC
abundance: -; d_gene: -; j_gene: TRBJ2-3; len: 14; v_gene: TRBV27; CDR3aa: CASRLSPGTDTQYF; CDR3nt: TGTGCCAGCAGGCTATCTCCCGGAACAGATACGCAGTATTTT
abundance: -; d_gene: -; j_gene: TRBJ2-2; len: 15; v_gene: TRBV28; CDR3aa: CASSPPVWNTGELFF; CDR3nt: TGTGCCAGCAGCCCCCCCGTTTGGAACACCGGGGAGCTGTTTTTT
abundance: -; d_gene: -; j_gene: TRBJ2-1; len: 13; v_gene: TRBV27; CDR3aa: CASSLQVYNEQFF; CDR3nt: TGTGCCAGCAGTTTACAGGTTTACAATGAGCAGTTCTTC
abundance: -; d_gene: -; j_gene: TRBJ2-4; len: 14; v_gene: TRBV5-5; CDR3aa: CASSLDGGSNIQYF; CDR3nt: TGTGCCAGCAGCTTGGATGGGGGATCAAACATTCAGTACTTC
abundance: -; d_gene: TRBD2; j_gene: TRBJ2-7; len: 15; v_gene: TRBV7-3; CDR3aa: CASSPHPTSGYEQYF; CDR3nt: TGTGCCAGCAGCCCCCACCCCACTAGCGGGTACGAGCAGTACTTC
abundance: once; d_gene: TRBD1; j_gene: TRBJ2-7; len: 12; v_gene: TRBV27; CDR3aa: CASSPQGWEQYF; CDR3nt: TGTGCCAGCAGTCCACAGGGGTGGGAGCAGTACTTC
abundance: -; d_gene: -; j_gene: TRBJ2-7; len: 12; v_gene: TRBV7-9; CDR3aa: CASSLGSNEQYF; CDR3nt: TGTGCCAGCAGCTTAGGGTCAAACGAGCAGTACTTC
abundance: once; d_gene: TRBD1; j_gene: TRBJ2-2; len: 12; v_gene: TRBV29-1; CDR3aa: CSAGQSTGELFF; CDR3nt: TGCAGCGCGGGACAGAGCACCGGGGAGCTGTTTTTT
abundance: -; d_gene: TRBD2; j_gene: TRBJ2-1; len: 16; v_gene: TRBV19; CDR3aa: CASSADREGSYNEQFF; CDR3nt: TGTGCCAGTAGTGCCGACCGGGAGGGCTCCTACAATGAGCAGTTCTTC
abundance: -; d_gene: -; j_gene: TRBJ2-2; len: 15; v_gene: TRBV11-2; CDR3aa: CASSLGRYNTGELFF; CDR3nt: TGTGCCAGCAGCTTAGGAAGGTACAACACCGGGGAGCTGTTTTTT
abundance: few; d_gene: -; j_gene: TRBJ2-2; len: 15; v_gene: TRBV19; CDR3aa: CASSTLQGGTGELFF; CDR3nt: TGTGCCAGTAGTACCCTACAGGGGGGGACCGGGGAGCTGTTTTTT
abundance: -; d_gene: -; j_gene: TRBJ1-5; len: 15; v_gene: TRBV6-6; CDR3aa: CASRLHPYGDQPQHF; CDR3nt: TGTGCCAGCAGACTCCATCCCTATGGGGATCAGCCCCAGCATTTT
abundance: -; d_gene: -; j_gene: TRBJ1-1; len: 14; v_gene: TRBV28; CDR3aa: CASSEDPGTPEAFF; CDR3nt: TGTGCCAGCAGCGAAGACCCAGGGACCCCTGAAGCTTTCTTT
abundance: few; d_gene: TRBD2; j_gene: TRBJ2-7; len: 16; v_gene: TRBV9; CDR3aa: CASSEGRSGSSYEQYF; CDR3nt: TGTGCCAGCAGCGAAGGGAGGAGCGGGAGCTCCTACGAGCAGTACTTC
abundance: -; d_gene: TRBD1; j_gene: TRBJ2-7; len: 13; v_gene: TRBV6-1; CDR3aa: CASGPGGFYEQYF; CDR3nt: TGTGCCAGCGGGCCAGGGGGCTTCTACGAGCAGTACTTC
abundance: -; d_gene: TRBD2; j_gene: TRBJ2-7; len: 16; v_gene: TRBV11-1; CDR3aa: CASSSGLAGANYEQYF; CDR3nt: TGTGCCAGCAGTTCTGGACTAGCGGGAGCCAACTACGAGCAGTACTTC
abundance: -; d_gene: TRBD2; j_gene: TRBJ2-5; len: 16; v_gene: TRBV2; CDR3aa: CASSEVGGREQETQYF; CDR3nt: TGTGCCAGCAGTGAAGTAGGCGGGAGGGAACAAGAGACCCAGTACTTC
abundance: -; d_gene: -; j_gene: TRBJ2-7; len: 12; v_gene: TRBV29-1; CDR3aa: CSVSGLGYEQYF; CDR3nt: TGCAGCGTTTCAGGGCTCGGGTACGAGCAGTACTTC
abundance: -; d_gene: -; j_gene: TRBJ2-1; len: 12; v_gene: TRBV5-6; CDR3aa: CASSTDTNEQFF; CDR3nt: TGTGCCAGCAGCACGGACACCAATGAGCAGTTCTTC